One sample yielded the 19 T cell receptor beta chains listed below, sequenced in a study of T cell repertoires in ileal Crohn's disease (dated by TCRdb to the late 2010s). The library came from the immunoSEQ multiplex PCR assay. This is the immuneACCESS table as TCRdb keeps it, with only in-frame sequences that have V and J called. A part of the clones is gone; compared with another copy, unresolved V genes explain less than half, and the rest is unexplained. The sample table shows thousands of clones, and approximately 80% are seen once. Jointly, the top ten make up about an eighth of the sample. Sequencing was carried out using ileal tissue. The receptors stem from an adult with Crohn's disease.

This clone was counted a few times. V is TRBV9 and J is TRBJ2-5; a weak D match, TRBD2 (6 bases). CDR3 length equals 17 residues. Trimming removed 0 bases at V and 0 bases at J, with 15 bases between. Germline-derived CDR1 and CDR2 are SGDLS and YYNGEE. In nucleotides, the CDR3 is TGTGCCAGCAGCGTAGCATCCGGCCGGGACTACCAAGAGACCCAGTACTTC. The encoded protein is CASSVASGRDYQETQYF.

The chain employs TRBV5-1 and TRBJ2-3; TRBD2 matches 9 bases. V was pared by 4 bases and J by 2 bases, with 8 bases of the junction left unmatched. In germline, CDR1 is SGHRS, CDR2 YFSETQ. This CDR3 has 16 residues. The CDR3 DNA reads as TGCGCCAGCAGCAAATCGACTAGCGGAATCACAGATACGCAGTATTTT. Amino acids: CASSKSTSGITDTQYF.

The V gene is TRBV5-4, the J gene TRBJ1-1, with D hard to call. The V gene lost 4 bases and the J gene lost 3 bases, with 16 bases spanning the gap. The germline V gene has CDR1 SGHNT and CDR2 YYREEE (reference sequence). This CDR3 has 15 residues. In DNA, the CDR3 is TGTGCCAGCAGCCTTGGAAAAAAAGCGGACACTGAAGCTTTCTTT. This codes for CASSLGKKADTEAFF. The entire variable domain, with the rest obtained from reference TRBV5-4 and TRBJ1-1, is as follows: ETGVTQSPTHLIKTRGQQVTLRCSSQSGHNTVSWYQQALGQGPQFIFQYYREEENGRGNFPPRFSGLQFPNYSSELNVNALELDDSALYLCASSLGKKADTEAFFGQGTRLTVV.

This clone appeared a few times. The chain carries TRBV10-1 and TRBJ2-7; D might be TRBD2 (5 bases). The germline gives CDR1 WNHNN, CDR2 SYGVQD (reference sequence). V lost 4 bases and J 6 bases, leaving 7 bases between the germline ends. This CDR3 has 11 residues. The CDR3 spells CASSAGSEQYF. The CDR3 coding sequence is TGCGCCAGCAGTGCGGGGAGCGAGCAGTACTTC.

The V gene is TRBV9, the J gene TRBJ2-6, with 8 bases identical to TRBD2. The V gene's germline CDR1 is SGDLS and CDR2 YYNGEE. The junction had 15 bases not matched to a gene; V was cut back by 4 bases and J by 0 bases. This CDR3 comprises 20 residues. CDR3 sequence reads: CASSPSTSANPVSGANVLTF. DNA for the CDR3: TGTGCCAGCAGCCCTTCGACTAGCGCGAACCCGGTCTCTGGGGCCAACGTCCTGACTTTC.

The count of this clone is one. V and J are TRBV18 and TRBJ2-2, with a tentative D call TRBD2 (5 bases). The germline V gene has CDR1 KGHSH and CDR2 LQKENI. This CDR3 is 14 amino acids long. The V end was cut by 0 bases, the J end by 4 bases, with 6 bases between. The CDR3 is CASSPPAGTGELFF. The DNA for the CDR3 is TGTGCCAGCTCACCACCGGCGGGCACCGGGGAGCTGTTTTTT.

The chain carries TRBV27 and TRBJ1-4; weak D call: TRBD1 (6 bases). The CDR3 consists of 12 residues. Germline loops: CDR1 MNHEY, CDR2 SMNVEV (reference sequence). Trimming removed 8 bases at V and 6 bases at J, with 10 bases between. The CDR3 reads CASGTLYEKLFF. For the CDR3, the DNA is TGTGCCAGCGGGACACTATATGAAAAACTGTTTTTT.

CDR3: CASSFRRSSYNEQFF. DNA for the CDR3: TGTGCCAGCAGCTTTCGCCGGAGCTCCTACAATGAGCAGTTCTTC. The V gene is TRBV5-6, the J gene TRBJ2-1; D remains unclear. The germline V gene has CDR1 SGHDT and CDR2 YYEEEE. The CDR3 is 15 residues long. V gave up 2 bases and J gave up 0 bases, with 9 bases separating them.

The DNA for the CDR3 is TGTGCCAGCAGCTTAAAGGGCGGGGGTGAGCAGTTCTTC. This codes for CASSLKGGGEQFF. The genes are TRBV7-9 and TRBJ2-1, with 7 bases aligning to TRBD2. Germline CDR1 and CDR2: SEHNR and FQNEAQ (reference sequence). The length of the CDR3 is 13 residues. Germline trimming cut 2 bases from V and 9 bases from J; bases unmatched to any gene: 4.

In nucleotides, the CDR3 is TGTGCCAGCAGCTTAGGCAACCGAGCGCAGTATTTT. This sequence encodes CASSLGNRAQYF. The chain uses TRBV7-2 and TRBJ2-3; D call uncertain. Germline V gene sequence: CDR1 SGHTA, CDR2 FQGNSA. V lost 1 base, J lost 10 bases, and 9 bases lay in between. This CDR3 region has 12 residues.

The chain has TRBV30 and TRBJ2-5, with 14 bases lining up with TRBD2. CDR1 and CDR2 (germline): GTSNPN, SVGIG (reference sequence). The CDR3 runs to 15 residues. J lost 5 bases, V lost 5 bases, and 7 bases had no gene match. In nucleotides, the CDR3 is TGTGCCTGGGTGACTAGCGGGGGGGCCGGGGAGACCCAGTACTTC. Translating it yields CAWVTSGGAGETQYF.

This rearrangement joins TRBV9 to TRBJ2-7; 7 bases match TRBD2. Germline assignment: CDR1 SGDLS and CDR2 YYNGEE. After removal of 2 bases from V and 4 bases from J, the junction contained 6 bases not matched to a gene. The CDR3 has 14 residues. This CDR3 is CASSVGGSWYEQYF. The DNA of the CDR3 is TGTGCCAGCAGCGTTGGCGGGAGTTGGTACGAGCAGTACTTC.

The CDR3 reads CASSVGLGEDTQYF. CDR3 sequence (DNA): TGTGCCAGCAGCGTAGGGCTCGGGGAAGATACGCAGTATTTT. The chain links TRBV9 to TRBJ2-3; TRBD2 is a possible D gene (5 bases). The germline V gene has CDR1 SGDLS and CDR2 YYNGEE. The V and J ends lost 0 bases and 5 bases respectively, with 10 bases between them. The length of the CDR3 is 14 residues.

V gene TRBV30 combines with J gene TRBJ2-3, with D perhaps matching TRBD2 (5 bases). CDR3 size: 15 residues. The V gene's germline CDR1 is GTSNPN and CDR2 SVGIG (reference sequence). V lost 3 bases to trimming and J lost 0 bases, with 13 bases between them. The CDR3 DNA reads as TGTGCCTGGAGGTCAGCGGACTCTAGCACAGATACGCAGTATTTT. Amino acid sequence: CAWRSADSSTDTQYF. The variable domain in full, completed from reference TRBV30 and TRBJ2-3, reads SQTIHQWPATLVQPVGSPLSLECTVEGTSNPNLYWYRQAAGRGLQLLFYSVGIGQISSEVPQNLSASRPQDRQFILSSKKLLLSDSGFYLCAWRSADSSTDTQYFGPGTRLTVL.

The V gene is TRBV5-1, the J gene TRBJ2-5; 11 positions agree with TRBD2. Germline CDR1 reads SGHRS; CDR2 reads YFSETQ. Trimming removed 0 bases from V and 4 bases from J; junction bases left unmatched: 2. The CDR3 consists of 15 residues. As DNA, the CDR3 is TGCGCCAGCAGCTTGGCCGGGACTAGCGGAGAGACCCAGTACTTC. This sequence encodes CASSLAGTSGETQYF.

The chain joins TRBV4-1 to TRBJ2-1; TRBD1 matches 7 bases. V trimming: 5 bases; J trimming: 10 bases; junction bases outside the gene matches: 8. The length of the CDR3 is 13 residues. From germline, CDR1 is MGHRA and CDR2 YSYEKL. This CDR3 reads CASSWGTGAEQFF. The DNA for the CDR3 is TGCGCCAGCAGCTGGGGTACAGGGGCAGAGCAGTTCTTC.

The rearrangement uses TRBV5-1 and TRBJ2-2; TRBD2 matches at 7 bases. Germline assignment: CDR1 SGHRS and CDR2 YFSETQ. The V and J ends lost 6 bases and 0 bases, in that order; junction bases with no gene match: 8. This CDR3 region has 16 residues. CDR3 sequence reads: CASNIGGGSNTGELFF. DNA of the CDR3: TGCGCCAGCAACATCGGCGGGGGATCGAACACCGGGGAGCTGTTTTTT.

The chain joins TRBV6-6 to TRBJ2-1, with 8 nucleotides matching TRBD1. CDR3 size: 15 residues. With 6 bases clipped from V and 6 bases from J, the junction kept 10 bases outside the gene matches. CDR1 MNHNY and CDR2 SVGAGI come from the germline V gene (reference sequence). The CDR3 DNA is TGTGCCAGCAGAACAACTCCGACAGGGGTCAATGAGCAGTTCTTC. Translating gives CASRTTPTGVNEQFF.

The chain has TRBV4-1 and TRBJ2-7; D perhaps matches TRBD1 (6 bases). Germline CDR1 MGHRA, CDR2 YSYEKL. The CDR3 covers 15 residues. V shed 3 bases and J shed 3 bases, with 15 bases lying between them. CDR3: CASSHANRVDYEQYF. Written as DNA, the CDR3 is TGCGCCAGCAGCCATGCCAACAGGGTAGACTACGAGCAGTACTTC.